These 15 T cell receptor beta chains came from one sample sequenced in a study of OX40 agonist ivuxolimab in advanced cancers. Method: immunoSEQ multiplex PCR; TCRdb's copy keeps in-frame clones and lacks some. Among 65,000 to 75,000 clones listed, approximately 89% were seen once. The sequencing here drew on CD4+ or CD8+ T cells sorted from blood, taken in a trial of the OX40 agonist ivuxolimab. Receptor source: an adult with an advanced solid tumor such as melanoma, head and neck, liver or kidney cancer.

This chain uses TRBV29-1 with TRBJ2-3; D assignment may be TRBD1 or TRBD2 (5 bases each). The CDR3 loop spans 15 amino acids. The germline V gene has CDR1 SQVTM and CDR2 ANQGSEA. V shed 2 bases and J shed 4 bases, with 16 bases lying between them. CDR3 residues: CSVERSGGAADTQYF. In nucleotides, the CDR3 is TGCAGCGTTGAAAGAAGCGGTGGGGCCGCAGATACGCAGTATTTT.

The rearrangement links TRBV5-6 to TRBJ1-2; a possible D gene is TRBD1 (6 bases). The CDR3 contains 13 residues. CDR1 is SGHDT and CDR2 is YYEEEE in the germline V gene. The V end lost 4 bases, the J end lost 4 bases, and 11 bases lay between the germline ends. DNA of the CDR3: TGTGCCAGCAGCCCCAGGGGAACCTATGGCTACACCTTC. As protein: CASSPRGTYGYTF.

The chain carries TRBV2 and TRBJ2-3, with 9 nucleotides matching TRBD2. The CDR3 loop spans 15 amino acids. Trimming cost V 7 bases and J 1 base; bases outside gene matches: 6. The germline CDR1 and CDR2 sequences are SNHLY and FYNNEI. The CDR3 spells CASTQRTSGTDTQYF. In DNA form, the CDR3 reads TGTGCCAGCACCCAAAGGACTAGCGGCACAGATACGCAGTATTTT.

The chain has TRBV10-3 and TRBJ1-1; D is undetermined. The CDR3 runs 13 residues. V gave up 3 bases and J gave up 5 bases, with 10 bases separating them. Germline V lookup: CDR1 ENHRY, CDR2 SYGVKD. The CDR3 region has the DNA TGTGCCATCAGTGACCGACTACTGACTGAAGCTTTCTTT. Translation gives CAISDRLLTEAFF.

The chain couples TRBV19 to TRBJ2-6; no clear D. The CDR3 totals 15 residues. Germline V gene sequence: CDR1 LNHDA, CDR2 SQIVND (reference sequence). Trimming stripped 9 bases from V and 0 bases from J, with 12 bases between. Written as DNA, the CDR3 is TGTGCCAGCAATGTCCTCACCTCTGGGGCCAACGTCCTGACTTTC. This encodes CASNVLTSGANVLTF.

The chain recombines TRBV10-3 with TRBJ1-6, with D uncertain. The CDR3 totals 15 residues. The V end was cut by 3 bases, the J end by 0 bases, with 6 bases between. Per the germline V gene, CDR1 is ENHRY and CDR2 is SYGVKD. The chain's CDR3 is CAISDRSSYNSPLHF. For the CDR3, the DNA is TGTGCCATCAGTGACAGGAGCTCCTATAATTCACCCCTCCACTTT.

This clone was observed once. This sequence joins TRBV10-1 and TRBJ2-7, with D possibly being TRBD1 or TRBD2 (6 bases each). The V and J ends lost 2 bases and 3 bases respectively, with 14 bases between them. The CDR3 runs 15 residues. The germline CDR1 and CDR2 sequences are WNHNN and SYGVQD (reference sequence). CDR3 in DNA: TGCGCCAGCAGTGAGCGGTGGGGGGCTAACTACGAGCAGTACTTC. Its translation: CASSERWGANYEQYF.

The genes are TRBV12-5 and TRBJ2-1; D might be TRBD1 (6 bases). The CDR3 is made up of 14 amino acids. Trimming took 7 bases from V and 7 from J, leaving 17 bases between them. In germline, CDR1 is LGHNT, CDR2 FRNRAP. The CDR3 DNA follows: TGTGCTAGTGCCTTAGGACAGAGGGGGAATGAGCAGTTCTTC. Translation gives CASALGQRGNEQFF.

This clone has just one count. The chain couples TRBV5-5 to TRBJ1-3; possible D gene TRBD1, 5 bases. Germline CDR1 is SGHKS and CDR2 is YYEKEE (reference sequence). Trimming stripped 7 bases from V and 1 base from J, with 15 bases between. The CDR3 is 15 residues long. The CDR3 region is CASGRGESSGNTIYF. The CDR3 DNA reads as TGTGCCAGCGGCCGGGGGGAATCGTCTGGAAACACCATATATTTT.

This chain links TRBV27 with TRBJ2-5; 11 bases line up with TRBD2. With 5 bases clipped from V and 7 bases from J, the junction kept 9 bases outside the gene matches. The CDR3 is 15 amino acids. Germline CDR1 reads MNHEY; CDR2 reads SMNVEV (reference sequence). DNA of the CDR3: TGTGCCAGCAGTGGCGGTCTAGCGGGGGGCACGACCCAGTACTTC. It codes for CASSGGLAGGTTQYF.

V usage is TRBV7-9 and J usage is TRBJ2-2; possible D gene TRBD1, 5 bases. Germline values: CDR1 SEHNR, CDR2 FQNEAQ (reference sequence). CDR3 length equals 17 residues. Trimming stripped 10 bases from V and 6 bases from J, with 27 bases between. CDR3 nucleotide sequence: TGTGCCATCGTAGACCCTCCTTCCCAGGGTGGTCCCGGGGAGCTGTTTTTT. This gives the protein CAIVDPPSQGGPGELFF.

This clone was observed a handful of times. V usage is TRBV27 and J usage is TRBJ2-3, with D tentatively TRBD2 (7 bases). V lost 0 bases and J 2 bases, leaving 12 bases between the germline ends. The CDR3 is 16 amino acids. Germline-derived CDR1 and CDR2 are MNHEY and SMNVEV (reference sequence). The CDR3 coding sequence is TGTGCCAGCAGTTTATCAGGGGGGGCCCTCACAGATACGCAGTATTTT. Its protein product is CASSLSGGALTDTQYF.

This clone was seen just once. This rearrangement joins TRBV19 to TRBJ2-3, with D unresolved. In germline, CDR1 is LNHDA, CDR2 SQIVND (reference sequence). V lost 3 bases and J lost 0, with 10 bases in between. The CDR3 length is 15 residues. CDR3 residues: CASSITGFSTDTQYF. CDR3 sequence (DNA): TGTGCCAGTAGTATCACCGGTTTCAGCACAGATACGCAGTATTTT. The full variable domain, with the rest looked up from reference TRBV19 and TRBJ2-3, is DGGITQSPKYLFRKEGQNVTLSCEQNLNHDAMYWYRQDPGQGLRLIYYSQIVNDFQKGDIAEGYSVSREKKESFPLTVTSAQKNPTAFYLCASSITGFSTDTQYFGPGTRLTVL.

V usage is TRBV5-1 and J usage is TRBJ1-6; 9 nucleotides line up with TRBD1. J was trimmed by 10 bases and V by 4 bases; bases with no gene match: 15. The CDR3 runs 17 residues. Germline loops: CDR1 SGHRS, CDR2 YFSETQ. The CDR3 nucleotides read TGCGCCAGCAGCCAAGTACTCCTGGGACAGGGTAAATCACCCCTCCACTTT. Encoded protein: CASSQVLLGQGKSPLHF. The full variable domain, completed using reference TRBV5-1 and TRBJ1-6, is KAGVTQTPRYLIKTRGQQVTLSCSPISGHRSVSWYQQTPGQGLQFLFEYFSETQRNKGNFPGRFSGRQFSNSRSEMNVSTLELGDSALYLCASSQVLLGQGKSPLHFGNGTRLTVT.

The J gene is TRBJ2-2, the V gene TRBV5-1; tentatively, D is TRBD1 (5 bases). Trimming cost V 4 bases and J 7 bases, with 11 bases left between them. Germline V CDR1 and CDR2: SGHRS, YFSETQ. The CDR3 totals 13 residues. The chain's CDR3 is CASSLDNRGELFF. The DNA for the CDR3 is TGCGCCAGCAGCCTGGACAATCGCGGGGAGCTGTTTTTT.